This T cell receptor (beta chain) originates from a study of blood T cell repertoires in COVID-19. Study details: Specimens from acute and convalescent COVID-19 originated in the United States, Italy and Spain. From T cells, B-cell-depleted T cells, or PBMCs came the material, which was cDNA or gDNA.

Original handling: Amplification of reference gene primers provided the estimated nucleated cell counts. Measured with immunoSEQ multiplex PCR; TCRdb has only the in-frame clones, and not every one. Clone size and the V and J calls come from that table; the DNA yielded D and trimming. The table includes about 120,000 clones, approximately 80% detected once. This CDR3 is 13 amino acids long. V was pared by 7 bases and J by 1 base, with 13 bases between. Germline CDR1 reads SQVTM; CDR2 reads ANQGSEA. This clone was seen once. What was sequenced was peripheral blood. The receptor was isolated from a man in his sixties or seventies with active or convalescent COVID-19. This rearrangement joins TRBV29-1 to TRBJ1-1, with D unclear. The chain's CDR3 is CSGLQTENTEAFF. CDR3 DNA: TGCAGCGGACTTCAGACGGAGAACACTGAAGCTTTCTTT.